What follows are 25 T cell receptor beta chains derived from one specimen sequenced in a study of regulatory T cells in long-lasting Graves disease. This sample's time point: persistent/refractory GD, antithyroid drugs over 5 years with positive TRAb. The TCR library was made from RNA extracted from PBMCs. According to the study, TCR beta libraries were built with iRepertoire HTBI primers and CDR3-region Arm-PCR. TCRdb recomputed calls from the multiplex PCR reads with MiXCR, one row per CDR3 protein. The table has about 430,000 distinct CDR3 sequences, around a fifth seen once; the top ten hold about 13%. Sequencing used peripheral blood mononuclear cells (PBMCs), obtained when the disease was refractory, from a patient treated with antithyroid drugs. The receptors originated from a female donor with Graves disease.

The chain recombines TRBV19 with TRBJ2-7; 7 nucleotides align to TRBD2. CDR1 is LNHDA and CDR2 is SQIVND in the germline V gene (reference sequence). Losses at the gene ends were 5 bases for V and 0 bases for J; bases not matched to a gene: 4. CDR3 length: 14 residues. The CDR3 region is CASSASGVSYEQYF. CDR3 in DNA: TGTGCCAGTAGTGCTAGCGGAGTCTCCTACGAGCAGTACTTC.

This clonotype was detected a few times. CDR3 DNA sequence: TGCGCCAGCAGCGCCGGTGACAGGAGCTCCTACGAGCAGTACTTC. Its protein is CASSAGDRSSYEQYF. V and J are TRBV5-1 and TRBJ2-7; D is possibly TRBD1 (6 bases). The ends were cut back, 4 bases at V and 0 bases at J, with 14 bases in the middle. CDR1 and CDR2 (germline): SGHRS, YFSETQ. The CDR3 totals 15 residues.

There are a few counts of this clonotype. The J gene is TRBJ1-1, the V gene TRBV29-1; 10 bases are a match to TRBD1. Per germline, CDR1 SQVTM and CDR2 ANQGSEA. This CDR3 is 13 amino acids long. V shed 1 base and J 11 bases; nucleotides not matched to a gene: 7. Here the CDR3 DNA reads TGCAGCGTTGAAGTGGGAGACAGGGGGCAGGCTTTCTTT. Its translation: CSVEVGDRGQAFF.

The chain couples TRBV4-1 to TRBJ2-5; 10 nucleotides align to TRBD2. The ends lost 5 bases at V and 2 bases at J; junction bases unmatched: 8. CDR3 size: 16 residues. CDR1 is MGHRA and CDR2 is YSYEKL in the germline V gene. The DNA of the CDR3 is TGCGCCAGCAGCAACAGGACTAGCGGCAAACAAGAGACCCAGTACTTC. Translating it yields CASSNRTSGKQETQYF.

This clonotype came up many times. The rearrangement uses TRBV3-1 and TRBJ2-2, with 7 nucleotides matching TRBD2. The CDR3 length is 15 residues. Germline-derived CDR1 and CDR2 are LGHDT and YNNKEL (reference sequence). Losses at the gene ends were 2 bases for V and 8 bases for J; bases not matched to a gene: 8. The CDR3 loop reads CASSQHGLGAGELFF. CDR3 DNA sequence: TGTGCCAGCAGCCAACACGGACTAGGTGCTGGGGAGCTGTTTTTT. The entire variable domain, with the rest obtained from reference TRBV3-1 and TRBJ2-2, is as follows: DTAVSQTPKYLVTQMGNDKSIKCEQNLGHDTMYWYKQDSKKFLKIMFSYNNKELIINETVPNRFSPKSPDKAHLNLHINSLELGDSAVYFCASSQHGLGAGELFFGEGSRLTVL.

The rearrangement links TRBV7-3 to TRBJ2-2; no clear D. V was pared by 5 bases and J by 1 base, with 8 bases between. Germline assignment: CDR1 SGHTA and CDR2 FQGTGA. This CDR3 region has 14 residues. In DNA, the CDR3 is TGTGCCAGCAGCCCTCAGGAGAACACCGGGGAGCTGTTTTTT. Encoded protein: CASSPQENTGELFF.

This clonotype appeared once. The V gene is TRBV11-2, the J gene TRBJ2-1; weak D call: TRBD2 (5 bases). The CDR3 sequence is 14 residues long. Germline V lookup: CDR1 SGHAT, CDR2 FQNNGV. Trimming removed 3 bases from V and 7 bases from J, with 13 bases in between. The CDR3 loop reads CASSFSTDWNEQFF. CDR3 DNA sequence: TGTGCCAGCAGCTTTAGTACGGACTGGAATGAGCAGTTCTTC.

Many counts were recorded for this clonotype. V and J are TRBV20-1 and TRBJ1-6, with 8 bases matching TRBD1. The CDR3 totals 18 residues. V lost 1 base, J lost 9 bases, and 17 bases stayed unmatched. Germline assignment: CDR1 DFQATT and CDR2 SNEGSKA (reference sequence). The CDR3 nucleotides are TGCAGTGCTAGAGGGGGGGGGACAGGCTACAACGACGGTTCACCCCTCCACTTT. Its translation: CSARGGGTGYNDGSPLHF.

This clonotype came up a few times. The V gene is TRBV10-3, the J gene TRBJ2-1; D not certain. Germline assignment: CDR1 ENHRY and CDR2 SYGVKD. CDR3 length: 14 amino acids. Trimming stripped 3 bases from V and 5 bases from J, with 11 bases between. The CDR3 nucleotides are TGTGCCATCAGTGATAAGGCTTATAACAATGAGCAGTTCTTC. It is translated as CAISDKAYNNEQFF.

The chain is built from TRBV29-1 and TRBJ2-2; 12 bases align to TRBD2. V shed 6 bases, J shed 0 bases, and the junction held 5 bases outside the gene matches. This CDR3 comprises 16 residues. Germline V gene lookup returns CDR1 SQVTM and CDR2 ANQGSEA. CDR3 DNA sequence: TGCAGCGTCCGACTAGCGGGAGCCACGAACACCGGGGAGCTGTTTTTT. Residues: CSVRLAGATNTGELFF.

This clonotype came up a few times. V usage is TRBV5-6 and J usage is TRBJ2-5, with D possibly matching TRBD2 (5 bases). Looked up from germline, CDR1 is SGHDT and CDR2 is YYEEEE. CDR3 length: 14 residues. V dropped 7 bases and J dropped 5 bases, with 18 bases sitting between them. The CDR3 protein is CASCNRGLRETQYF. CDR3 sequence (DNA): TGTGCCAGCTGTAACCGCGGACTGAGGGAGACCCAGTACTTC.

This clonotype was seen repeatedly, ten times or more. The rearrangement joins TRBV6-1 to TRBJ1-1, with a weak D call TRBD1 (5 bases). Looked up from germline, CDR1 is MNHNS and CDR2 is SASEGT. CDR3 length: 18 residues. Trimming cost V 0 bases and J 1 base, with 18 bases left between them. CDR3 DNA: TGTGCCAGCAGTGAAGCGCTTTGGGGACCCCTACAGAACACTGAAGCTTTCTTT. Translation gives CASSEALWGPLQNTEAFF.

This clonotype was counted a few times. The CDR3 here is CASSRTSAFTGELFF. In DNA, the CDR3 is TGCGCCAGCAGCCGGACTAGCGCCTTCACCGGGGAGCTGTTTTTT. The chain couples TRBV4-1 to TRBJ2-2; 9 bases are a match to TRBD2. Germline trimming cut 4 bases from V and 4 bases from J; bases unmatched to any gene: 4. This CDR3 is 15 amino acids long. Germline CDR1 is MGHRA and CDR2 is YSYEKL.

This clonotype showed up just a few times. The chain links TRBV12-3 or TRBV12-4 to TRBJ2-6; no firm D call. Trimming took 10 bases from V and 0 from J, leaving 13 bases between them. This CDR3 is built from 15 residues. In DNA, the CDR3 is TGTGCCAACAGCCCCCGGAGCTCTGGGGCCAACGTCCTGACTTTC. Its protein is CANSPRSSGANVLTF.

V and J are TRBV5-8 and TRBJ1-2; a possible D gene is TRBD1 (6 bases). The CDR3 runs to 13 residues. Germline CDR1 is SGHTS and CDR2 is YDEGEE. Trimming took 3 bases from V and 3 from J, leaving 9 bases between them. CDR3 nucleotides: TGTGCCAGCAGCTCGGGGGGCGACTATGGCTACACCTTC. Protein: CASSSGGDYGYTF.

This clonotype was counted at least ten times. CDR3 sequence reads: CASSHRGSQKLFF. CDR3 sequence (DNA): TGTGCCAGCAGCCACAGGGGATCGCAAAAACTGTTTTTT. The chain recombines TRBV3-1 with TRBJ1-4, with TRBD1 as a possible D gene (6 bases). This CDR3 has 13 residues. Trimming removed 3 bases from V and 9 bases from J, with 11 bases in between. Germline-derived CDR1 and CDR2 are LGHDT and YNNKEL (reference sequence).

The table lists this clonotype with a few counts. The chain couples TRBV28 to TRBJ2-7; TRBD1 matches at 10 bases. The CDR3 has 14 amino acids. The germline V gene encodes CDR1 MDHEN and CDR2 SYDVKM. The junction had 6 bases not matched to a gene; V was cut back by 4 bases and J by 6 bases. The CDR3 loop reads CASSSGQGTCEQYF. CDR3 nucleotides: TGTGCCAGCAGTTCGGGACAGGGGACCTGCGAGCAGTACTTC. Filled out from reference TRBV28 and TRBJ2-7, the complete variable domain reads DVKVTQSSRYLVKRTGEKVFLECVQDMDHENMFWYRQDPGLGLRLIYFSYDVKMKEKGDIPEGYSVSREKKERFSLILESASTNQTSMYLCASSSGQGTCEQYFGPGTRLTVT.

There are many counts of this clonotype. The genes are TRBV28 and TRBJ1-4; possible D gene TRBD1, 5 bases. The CDR3 is 15 residues long. The V end was cut by 3 bases, the J end by 8 bases, with 16 bases between. The germline gives CDR1 MDHEN, CDR2 SYDVKM. The CDR3: CASSFGGVGEEKLFF. CDR3 DNA: TGTGCCAGCAGTTTTGGGGGGGTAGGGGAGGAAAAACTGTTTTTT.

Points on this clonotype: A junction boundary mismatches the germline segment, possibly from a read error. V gene TRBV5-5 combines with J gene TRBJ1-1, with D perhaps TRBD1 (5 bases). The CDR3 length is 13 residues. Germline assignment: CDR1 SGHKS and CDR2 YYEKEE (reference sequence). CDR3 DNA sequence: TGTGCCAGCAGCTTGGGGGGGAACACTGAAGCTTCCTTT. It yields the protein CASSLGGNTEASF.

The chain recombines TRBV27 with TRBJ2-1; tentatively, D is TRBD2 (7 bases). Germline values: CDR1 MNHEY, CDR2 SMNVEV (reference sequence). Trimming stripped 6 bases from V and 6 bases from J, with 18 bases between. This CDR3 has 15 residues. The CDR3 sequence: CASRGGGPGVNEQFF. The CDR3 DNA sequence: TGTGCCAGCAGGGGCGGGGGCCCCGGGGTCAATGAGCAGTTCTTC.

This clonotype was recorded a few times. V usage is TRBV7-2 and J usage is TRBJ2-2; the D is unclear. This CDR3 has 12 residues. CDR1 and CDR2 from the germline V gene are SGHTA and FQGNSA. The V and J ends lost 7 bases and 4 bases respectively, with 7 bases between them. CDR3 in amino acids: CASNRATGELFF. The CDR3 DNA reads TGTGCCAGCAACAGAGCCACCGGGGAGCTGTTTTTT.

This clonotype was recorded at least ten times. The chain is built from TRBV2 and TRBJ2-7; 7 nucleotides agree with TRBD2. Germline CDR1 is SNHLY and CDR2 is FYNNEI. There are 13 residues in the CDR3. Unmatched junction bases numbered 10, after V lost 7 bases and J lost 7 bases. The DNA of the CDR3 is TGTGCCAGCACCGAAACCGGGACTACGGAGCAGTACTTC. This codes for CASTETGTTEQYF.

The chain employs TRBV11-2 and TRBJ2-5; perhaps TRBD2 as D (6 bases). The V end was cut by 3 bases, the J end by 3 bases, with 17 bases between. This CDR3 spans 16 amino acids. Germline lookup yields CDR1 SGHAT and CDR2 FQNNGV. The CDR3 spells CASSFHVKGGEETQYF. The CDR3 DNA reads as TGTGCCAGCAGCTTCCACGTTAAAGGAGGGGAAGAGACCCAGTACTTC.

The rearrangement uses TRBV20-1 and TRBJ1-2, with D hard to call. The V end was cut by 3 bases, the J end by 6 bases, with 11 bases between. The germline V gene encodes CDR1 DFQATT and CDR2 SNEGSKA (reference sequence). The CDR3 has 12 residues. In DNA form, the CDR3 reads TGCAGTGCTAGTGCCGGGTTCGATGGCTACACCTTC. As protein: CSASAGFDGYTF.

This clonotype was recorded many times. J is TRBJ2-7 and V is TRBV5-1; D call uncertain. The germline CDR1 and CDR2 sequences are SGHRS and YFSETQ. The CDR3 length is 14 residues. V lost 4 bases and J 2 bases, leaving 13 bases between the germline ends. The CDR3 loop reads CASSQWTDTYEQYF. CDR3 nucleotides: TGCGCCAGCAGCCAATGGACCGACACCTACGAGCAGTACTTC. Full variable domain (remainder filled in from reference TRBV5-1 and TRBJ2-7): KAGVTQTPRYLIKTRGQQVTLSCSPISGHRSVSWYQQTPGQGLQFLFEYFSETQRNKGNFPGRFSGRQFSNSRSEMNVSTLELGDSALYLCASSQWTDTYEQYFGPGTRLTVT.